The rows below give T cell receptor beta chains drawn from one sample of a study of cytotoxic CD8 clonotypes in ibrutinib-treated CLL. Assay: immunoSEQ multiplex PCR; the TCRdb copy retains only in-frame clones and omits some. The sample consists of about 300,000 clones, 65% to 85% of them appearing once. This specimen consisted of PBMCs, obtained at disease progression, from a patient treated with ibrutinib. Source of these receptors: a human donor with chronic lymphocytic leukemia. Each CDR3 is given with its conserved first and last residue. The D gene is left open where the match is weak. Size is omitted from some rows. Given values are once, few, many or a class for expanded clones.

v_call: TRBV6-5; d_call: .; clone_size: .; j_call: TRBJ1-2; cdr3_nt: TGTGCCAGCAGTTCGGTTAACTATGGCTACACCTTC; cdr3_aa: CASSSVNYGYTF
v_call: TRBV18; d_call: .; clone_size: few; j_call: TRBJ1-3; cdr3_nt: TGTGCCAGCTCACCATCAAGGGATCGCGCAACTGGAAACACCATATATTTT; cdr3_aa: CASSPSRDRATGNTIYF
v_call: TRBV7-6; d_call: .; clone_size: .; j_call: TRBJ1-1; cdr3_nt: TGTGCCAGCAGCTTAGCTGGGACGGGTAGCACTGAAGCTTTCTTT; cdr3_aa: CASSLAGTGSTEAFF
v_call: TRBV5-1; d_call: .; clone_size: .; j_call: TRBJ2-7; cdr3_nt: TGCGCCAGCAGCTTGGCGGGGGTGACCTACGAGCAGTACTTC; cdr3_aa: CASSLAGVTYEQYF
v_call: TRBV5-1; d_call: .; clone_size: .; j_call: TRBJ2-5; cdr3_nt: TGCGCCAGCGGAACAGGGAAAGAGACCCAGTACTTC; cdr3_aa: CASGTGKETQYF
v_call: TRBV4-1; d_call: .; clone_size: .; j_call: TRBJ1-1; cdr3_nt: TGCGCCAGCAGCCAGGGACAATCGAACACTGAAGCTTTCTTT; cdr3_aa: CASSQGQSNTEAFF
v_call: TRBV7-3; d_call: TRBD2; clone_size: .; j_call: TRBJ2-3; cdr3_nt: TGTGCCAGCAGCTCCCTAGCGGGAGGGCCATCAGATACGCAGTATTTT; cdr3_aa: CASSSLAGGPSDTQYF
v_call: TRBV7-3; d_call: TRBD2; clone_size: .; j_call: TRBJ2-1; cdr3_nt: TGTGCCAGCAGCTTAGAAGGAACTAGCGGGAGAAATGAGCAGTTCTTC; cdr3_aa: CASSLEGTSGRNEQFF
v_call: TRBV4-1; d_call: TRBD2; clone_size: .; j_call: TRBJ2-1; cdr3_nt: TGCGCCAGCAGCCAAGTTCGGACTAGCGGGATCAATGAGCAGTTCTTC; cdr3_aa: CASSQVRTSGINEQFF
v_call: TRBV9; d_call: .; clone_size: .; j_call: TRBJ2-7; cdr3_nt: TGTGCCAGCAGCACCTCGACAGTGCTCTTTTACGAGCAGTACTTC; cdr3_aa: CASSTSTVLFYEQYF